This paragraph covers one TCR beta chain sequence. These data belong to a study of blood T cell repertoires in COVID-19. Study background: Samples came from the United States, Italy and Spain, spanning acute and convalescent COVID-19.

In the original workflow: Counts of nucleated cells, estimated from reference gene primer amplification, were obtained. Clones were read by immunoSEQ multiplex PCR, and TCRdb kept only the in-frame ones, dropping some. The DNA gave D and trimming, while V, J and clone size come from that table. Here the sample spans about 240,000 clones, 80% to 90% being singletons. There are 14 residues in the CDR3. With 4 bases removed from V and 5 bases from J, the gap between germline ends came to 15 bases. Germline values: CDR1 SGHTA, CDR2 FQGNSA. The origin of this receptor is a man between 60 and 75 years old with acute or convalescent COVID-19. Sequencing was performed on peripheral blood. The chain joins TRBV7-2 to TRBJ2-7; D is unclear. CDR3 DNA sequence: TGTGCCAGCAGCTCCAACTTAAGAATGAACGAGCAGTACTTC. This encodes CASSSNLRMNEQYF.